This entry is about one T cell receptor beta chain. CDR1 and CDR2 from the germline V gene are SGHTA and FQGNSA. The CDR3 runs to 13 residues. Trimming took off 3 bases at V and 4 bases at J, with 7 bases between the two ends. These data originate in a study of blood T cell repertoires in COVID-19. Original handling: Researchers report that nucleated cell counts were estimated from reference gene primer amplification. The method was immunoSEQ multiplex PCR; TCRdb's version includes in-frame clones alone and lacks a portion of them. From that table come the V and J calls and clone size; the DNA was used to work out D and trimming. The profile covers about 180,000 clones, with about 88% appearing a single time and approximately 0.62% taken by the ten largest.

The TCR was taken from a man aged 60 to 75 with COVID-19, enrolled during active disease. The sequencing sample was made of peripheral blood. The rearrangement joins TRBV7-2 to TRBJ1-5; D unresolved. In DNA form, the CDR3 reads TGTGCCAGCAGCTTGTCGGGTAATCAGCCCCAGCATTTT. Protein sequence: CASSLSGNQPQHF.